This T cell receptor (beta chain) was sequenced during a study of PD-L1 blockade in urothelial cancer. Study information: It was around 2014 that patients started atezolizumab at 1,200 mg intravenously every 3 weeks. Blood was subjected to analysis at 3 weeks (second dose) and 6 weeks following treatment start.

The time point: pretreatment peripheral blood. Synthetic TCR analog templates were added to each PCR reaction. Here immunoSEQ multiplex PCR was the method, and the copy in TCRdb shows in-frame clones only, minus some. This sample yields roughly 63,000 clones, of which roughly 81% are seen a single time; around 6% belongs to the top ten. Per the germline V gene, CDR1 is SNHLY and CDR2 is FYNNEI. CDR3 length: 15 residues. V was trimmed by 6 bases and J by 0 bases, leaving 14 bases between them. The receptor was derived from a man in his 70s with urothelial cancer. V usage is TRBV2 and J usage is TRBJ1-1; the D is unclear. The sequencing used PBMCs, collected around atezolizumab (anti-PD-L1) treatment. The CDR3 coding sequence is TGTGCCAGCAGCCTTGGGCCACCGCTGAACACTGAAGCTTTCTTT. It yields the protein CASSLGPPLNTEAFF.